The sequence of this T cell receptor beta chain was determined in a study of early T cells in non-severe SARS-CoV-2 infection. At the level of the study: From unsorted whole blood, bulk RNA was sequenced, and the chains remained unpaired.

Researchers attached unique molecular identifiers to individual cDNA molecules. TCRdb recomputed calls from the 5' RACE reads with MiXCR, one row per CDR3 protein. Of roughly 42,000 distinct CDR3 sequences in the sample, 12% were seen once. Study results and caveats: Comparison of clonotypes with VDJdb favored anti-spike CD8 responses while missing private and CD4 specificities.

This clonotype was observed a single time. Its target is unknown. V was shortened by 5 bases and J by 2 bases, with 17 bases between the two germline ends. Germline values: CDR1 SEHNR, CDR2 FQNEAQ (reference sequence). This CDR3 has 16 amino acids. This clonotype was sampled from an adult who was a healthcare worker with PCR-confirmed SARS-CoV-2 infection or an uninfected control (not recorded which). The chain uses TRBV7-9 and TRBJ2-3, with D maybe TRBD1 (6 bases). Specimen: whole blood. CDR3 loop: CASSTNRARITDTQYF. CDR3 nucleotide sequence: TGTGCCAGCAGCACCAACAGGGCTCGGATCACAGATACGCAGTATTTT.